Below, 12 T cell receptor beta chains from the same sample are listed, as sequenced in a study of T-cell memory formation after mild COVID-19. MiXCR, run by TCRdb on the 5' RACE reads, gives a single entry per CDR3 protein. This table holds some 100,000 distinct CDR3 sequences, around 10% found once. Source material: PBMCs or a T cell subset sorted from them (not recorded which). The receptors come from a man younger than 35 who had mild COVID-19 (a few samples of this study predate the infection). Cell type and time point are not known.

This clonotype was counted between two and nine times. The V call is TRBV7-9, the J call TRBJ2-1, with D tentatively TRBD2 (6 bases). Looked up from germline, CDR1 is SEHNR and CDR2 is FQNEAQ (reference sequence). V lost 5 bases and J lost 10, with 15 bases in between. The CDR3 runs to 13 residues. CDR3 sequence (DNA): TGTGCCAGCAGCCCTCGGGATGCGGGAGAGCAGTTCTTC. This sequence encodes CASSPRDAGEQFF.

This clonotype has ten or more counts. The chain combines TRBV7-2 with TRBJ2-5; D unresolved. V was clipped by 2 bases and J by 5 bases, with 9 bases between them. The CDR3 has 13 amino acids. Germline assignment: CDR1 SGHTA and CDR2 FQGNSA. CDR3 bases: TGTGCCAGCAGCTTAACCCCCGAGGAGACCCAGTACTTC. Translating gives CASSLTPEETQYF.

The table lists this clonotype with many counts. The chain employs TRBV20-1 and TRBJ1-1; the D is unclear. Germline loops: CDR1 DFQATT, CDR2 SNEGSKA (reference sequence). V lost 5 bases to trimming and J lost 0 bases, with 4 bases between them. The CDR3 is 11 amino acids. The CDR3 sequence: CSARLNTEAFF. The CDR3 nucleotides read TGCAGTGCTCGTTTGAACACTGAAGCTTTCTTT.

This chain links TRBV12-3 or TRBV12-4 with TRBJ2-2, with 8 bases fitting TRBD1. V shed 5 bases and J 6 bases; nucleotides not matched to a gene: 8. The length of the CDR3 is 15 residues. The CDR3 is CASSPYDRGAGELFF. The CDR3 coding sequence is TGTGCCAGCAGTCCCTACGACAGGGGAGCCGGGGAGCTGTTTTTT.

This clonotype appeared a few times. The chain's CDR3 is CATRSGEGKNIQYF. DNA of the CDR3: TGTGCCACCCGATCGGGGGAAGGCAAAAACATTCAGTACTTC. The chain uses TRBV21-1 and TRBJ2-4; the table names TRBD1, a call not compared with the DNA. TRBV21-1 is annotated as a pseudogene. The CDR3 is 14 amino acids.

This clonotype came up a few times. This chain joins TRBV4-2 and TRBJ2-7; D tentatively fits TRBD1 or TRBD2 (5 bases each). The CDR3 sequence is 17 residues long. CDR1 is LGHNA, CDR2 YNFKEQ, per germline. With 0 bases removed from V and 2 bases from J, the gap between germline ends came to 17 bases. The CDR3: CASSQDAEGDGPYEQYF. The CDR3, as DNA: TGTGCCAGCAGCCAAGATGCCGAAGGGGACGGCCCCTACGAGCAGTACTTC.

This clonotype was counted ten times or more. The gene calls are TRBV4-3 and TRBJ2-3, with a possible D match to TRBD2 (7 bases). Germline V gives CDR1 LGHNA, CDR2 YSLEER. V was trimmed by 3 bases and J by 2 bases, leaving 15 bases between them. This CDR3 comprises 16 residues. This chain's CDR3 is CASSQGGGSTTDTQYF. The CDR3, as DNA: TGCGCCAGCAGCCAGGGGGGGGGCTCGACCACAGATACGCAGTATTTT.

The CDR3 sequence: CASSQAGTETYEQYF. The CDR3 nucleotides are TGCGCCAGCAGCCAAGCCGGGACGGAGACCTACGAGCAGTACTTC. V is TRBV4-1 and J is TRBJ2-7; D might be TRBD1 or TRBD2, each matching 5 bases. The germline CDR1 and CDR2 sequences are MGHRA and YSYEKL. Trimming removed 1 base from V and 2 bases from J, with 12 bases in between. The CDR3 has 15 amino acids.

The chain couples TRBV12-5 to TRBJ2-4, with unresolved D. V lost 5 bases and J lost 6, with 17 bases in between. CDR3 size: 15 residues. Germline values: CDR1 LGHNT, CDR2 FRNRAP. CDR3 protein: CASGPFDGRPNIQYF. The CDR3 DNA reads as TGTGCTAGTGGTCCATTCGACGGCCGCCCAAACATTCAGTACTTC.

The table lists this clonotype with a few counts. The J gene is TRBJ2-3, the V gene TRBV28; no clear D. The CDR3 is made up of 13 amino acids. V lost 5 bases to trimming and J lost 10 bases, with 16 bases between them. Germline V lookup: CDR1 MDHEN, CDR2 SYDVKM. CDR3 nucleotides: TGTGCCAGCAGTAACCTGGGCCCACGGGCGCAGTATTTT. Amino acid sequence: CASSNLGPRAQYF.

The table lists this clonotype with many counts. The V and J genes are TRBV7-3 and TRBJ2-3; D call uncertain. The germline V and J ends were trimmed by 3 bases and 2 bases, with 6 bases remaining between them. This CDR3 spans 13 amino acids. Germline CDR1 reads SGHTA; CDR2 reads FQGTGA. In DNA form, the CDR3 reads TGTGCCAGCAGCTTCCAGATCACAGATACGCAGTATTTT. Its protein is CASSFQITDTQYF.

The CDR3 DNA follows: TGTGCCGGAACAGGATCACCGAACACCGGGGAGCTGTTTTTT. Translation gives CAGTGSPNTGELFF. This chain links TRBV6-2 or TRBV6-3 with TRBJ2-2, with a tentative D call TRBD1 (5 bases). The CDR3 has 14 residues. Trimming took off 11 bases at V and 0 bases at J, with 13 bases between the two ends. The germline gives CDR1 MNHEY, CDR2 SVGEGT.